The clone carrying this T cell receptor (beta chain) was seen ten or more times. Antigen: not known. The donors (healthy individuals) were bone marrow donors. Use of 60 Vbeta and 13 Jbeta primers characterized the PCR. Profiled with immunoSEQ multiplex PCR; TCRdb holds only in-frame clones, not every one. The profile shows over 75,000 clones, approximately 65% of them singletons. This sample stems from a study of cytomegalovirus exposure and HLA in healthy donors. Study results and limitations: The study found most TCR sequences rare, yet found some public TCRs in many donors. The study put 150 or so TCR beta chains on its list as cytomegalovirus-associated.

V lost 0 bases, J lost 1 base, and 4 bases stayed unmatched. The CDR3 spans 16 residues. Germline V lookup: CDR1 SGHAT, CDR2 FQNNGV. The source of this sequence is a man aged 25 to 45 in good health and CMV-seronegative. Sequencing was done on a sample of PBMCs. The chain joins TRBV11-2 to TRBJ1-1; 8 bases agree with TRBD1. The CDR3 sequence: CASSLDDRGKNTEAFF. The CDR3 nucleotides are TGTGCCAGCAGCTTAGATGACAGGGGAAAGAACACTGAAGCTTTCTTT.